The 28 T cell receptor beta chains reported below all come from one sample, sequenced in a study of blood T cell repertoires in COVID-19 (dated by TCRdb to 2020 to 2022). Library generation was performed with the immunoSEQ multiplex PCR assay. TCRdb provides this immuneACCESS table in a form limited to in-frame rearrangements. Some clones are lacking; in checked studies, under half of them reflect an unresolved V gene, and why the rest are absent is not known. Within this sample are roughly 92,000 clones, with roughly nine tenths of them counted one time only. The ten largest clones represent 4.5% to 5.5% of the sample. Sample: peripheral blood. The receptors were sampled from a man in his fifties with acute or convalescent COVID-19.

The chain recombines TRBV10-3 with TRBJ2-7; 10 nucleotides agree with TRBD1. V shed 10 bases, J shed 5 bases, and the junction held 8 bases outside the gene matches. The length of the CDR3 is 13 residues. Germline V CDR1 and CDR2: ENHRY, SYGVKD. The CDR3 DNA reads TGTGCCACCGGGACAGGGGTAAGGAACGAGCAGTACTTC. It yields the protein CATGTGVRNEQYF.

The genes are TRBV12-3 or TRBV12-4 and TRBJ2-3; D call uncertain. Trimming cost V 6 bases and J 14 bases, with 9 bases left between them. CDR3 length: 9 residues. CDR3 sequence reads: CASSPGWYF. CDR3 in DNA: TGTGCCAGCAGCCCCGGGTGGTATTTT.

This clone is a singleton in its sample. V usage is TRBV11-3 and J usage is TRBJ2-1; the match to TRBD1 covers 8 bases. This CDR3 has 15 residues. Germline V gene data show CDR1 as SGHNT and CDR2 as YENEEA. V trimming: 6 bases; J trimming: 4 bases; junction bases outside the gene matches: 8. The CDR3 protein is CASRFGTGGYNEQFF. DNA of the CDR3: TGTGCCAGCAGGTTCGGGACAGGAGGGTACAATGAGCAGTTCTTC.

The chain employs TRBV11-2 and TRBJ2-7, with 12 bases lining up with TRBD2. CDR3 length: 16 residues. V lost 0 bases and J lost 6; bases outside the gene matches: 6. Germline lookup yields CDR1 SGHAT and CDR2 FQNNGV. The CDR3 sequence: CASSLDRGLAGFEQYF. The CDR3, as DNA: TGTGCCAGCAGCTTAGATAGGGGACTAGCGGGTTTCGAGCAGTACTTC.

The chain carries TRBV14 and TRBJ1-1, with D hard to call. Germline V lookup: CDR1 SGHDN, CDR2 FVKESK. This CDR3 is built from 14 residues. V was clipped by 4 bases and J by 3 bases, with 12 bases between them. CDR3 DNA sequence: TGTGCCAGCAGCCTAAACCAGGTTTACACTGAAGCTTTCTTT. Amino acids: CASSLNQVYTEAFF.

The CDR3 spells CASSLVLRKGADTQYF. The CDR3 coding sequence is TGTGCCAGCAGCTTAGTTTTAAGGAAGGGGGCAGATACGCAGTATTTT. The chain combines TRBV7-9 with TRBJ2-3, with D possibly being TRBD1 (6 bases). This CDR3 is built from 16 residues. Germline V gives CDR1 SEHNR, CDR2 FQNEAQ (reference sequence). The V gene lost 1 base and the J gene lost 4 bases, with 15 bases spanning the gap.

This clone occurred a few times. V and J are TRBV18 and TRBJ2-7; 7 positions agree with TRBD2. After removal of 3 bases from V and 6 bases from J, the junction contained 11 bases not matched to a gene. From germline, CDR1 is KGHSH and CDR2 LQKENI. The CDR3 runs to 15 residues. In nucleotides, the CDR3 is TGTGCCAGCTCACCCCGGGTGACCCAGCGGGGCGAGCAGTACTTC. Protein sequence: CASSPRVTQRGEQYF.

This clone was found a few times. V and J are TRBV10-1 and TRBJ2-7; D remains unclear. The CDR3 totals 14 residues. Deletions cut 4 bases from V and 0 bases from J, with 10 bases between. Germline V gene sequence: CDR1 WNHNN, CDR2 SYGVQD (reference sequence). CDR3 nucleotides: TGCGCCAGCAGTGGTGGGCTCCACTCCTACGAGCAGTACTTC. Its protein product is CASSGGLHSYEQYF.

This chain connects TRBV3-1 (or the pseudogene TRBV3-2) to TRBJ2-3, with 10 bases fitting TRBD2. V shed 4 bases, J shed 3 bases, and the junction held 7 bases outside the gene matches. The CDR3 runs to 16 residues. Per germline, CDR1 LGHDT and CDR2 YNNKEL (reference sequence). The CDR3 is CASSPSGRAGTDTQYF. Here the CDR3 DNA reads TGTGCCAGCAGCCCGAGCGGGAGGGCCGGAACAGATACGCAGTATTTT.

V gene TRBV21-1 combines with J gene TRBJ1-5. TRBV21-1 is a recognized pseudogene. This CDR3 is 18 amino acids long. The CDR3 here is CASSKERGSLYSNQPQHF. The CDR3 bases are TGTGCCAGCAGCAAAGAAAGAGGCAGCCTTTATAGCAATCAGCCCCAGCATTTT.

The V and J genes are TRBV7-9 and TRBJ2-5; no clear D. The V end was cut by 0 bases, the J end by 13 bases, with 12 bases between. Germline loops: CDR1 SEHNR, CDR2 FQNEAQ (reference sequence). This CDR3 has 12 amino acids. In DNA form, the CDR3 reads TGTGCCAGCAGCTTAGCGTGGCCTAGGTTGTACTTC. This codes for CASSLAWPRLYF.

The chain uses TRBV7-8 and TRBJ2-6, with D possibly matching TRBD2 (6 bases). The CDR3 length is 16 residues. Trimming pared 0 bases from V and 0 bases from J, leaving 6 bases between. Germline V CDR1 and CDR2: SGHVS, FQNEAQ. The CDR3 reads CASSLAGSSGANVLTF. DNA for the CDR3: TGTGCCAGCAGCTTAGCCGGGAGCTCTGGGGCCAACGTCCTGACTTTC.

The rearrangement links TRBV19 to TRBJ1-5; D perhaps matches TRBD1 (5 bases). V lost 6 bases and J lost 4, with 7 bases in between. The CDR3 contains 12 residues. CDR1 is LNHDA and CDR2 is SQIVND in the germline V gene (reference sequence). The CDR3 protein is CASRDRNQPQHF. The CDR3 DNA is TGTGCCAGTAGAGACAGAAATCAGCCCCAGCATTTT.

The V call is TRBV5-4, the J call TRBJ2-7; 9 bases are a match to TRBD1. The V gene end was trimmed by 6 bases and the J gene end by 4 bases; junction bases not matched to a gene: 11. Germline loops: CDR1 SGHNT, CDR2 YYREEE (reference sequence). This CDR3 is 15 amino acids long. For the CDR3, the DNA is TGTGCCAGCACCCAAGGAGGGGGACAGGGTTACGAGCAGTACTTC. It encodes CASTQGGGQGYEQYF. Complete variable domain (other parts from reference TRBV5-4 and TRBJ2-7): ETGVTQSPTHLIKTRGQQVTLRCSSQSGHNTVSWYQQALGQGPQFIFQYYREEENGRGNFPPRFSGLQFPNYSSELNVNALELDDSALYLCASTQGGGQGYEQYFGPGTRLTVT.

This sequence joins TRBV5-6 and TRBJ2-5, with 7 bases fitting TRBD1. V lost 4 bases, J lost 9 bases, and 12 bases stayed unmatched. The CDR3 is made up of 14 amino acids. The germline V gene encodes CDR1 SGHDT and CDR2 YYEEEE. The CDR3: CASSPGIGGGPQYF. DNA for the CDR3: TGTGCCAGCAGCCCCGGGATAGGGGGCGGCCCCCAGTACTTC.

The chain has TRBV7-6 and TRBJ1-4, with D uncertain. V lost 4 bases to trimming and J lost 8 bases, with 14 bases between them. From germline, CDR1 is SGHVS and CDR2 FNYEAQ. The CDR3 loop spans 14 amino acids. The CDR3 here is CASSSRGGREKLFF. The CDR3 DNA sequence: TGTGCCAGCAGCTCTCGGGGAGGGCGCGAAAAACTGTTTTTT.

The genes are TRBV5-6 and TRBJ2-3, with D unresolved. V shed 0 bases and J shed 6 bases, with 8 bases lying between them. This CDR3 has 13 amino acids. CDR1 and CDR2 from the germline V gene are SGHDT and YYEEEE. CDR3 DNA sequence: TGTGCCAGCAGCTTGGCCGCGGCGGATACGCAGTATTTT. It yields the protein CASSLAAADTQYF. The complete variable domain, with remaining parts taken from reference TRBV5-6 and TRBJ2-3, reads DAGVTQSPTHLIKTRGQQVTLRCSPKSGHDTVSWYQQALGQGPQFIFQYYEEEERQRGNFPDRFSGHQFPNYSSELNVNALLLGDSALYLCASSLAAADTQYFGPGTRLTVL.

This CDR3 is CAWTPGQLLHTGAFF. DNA for the CDR3: TGTGCCTGGACCCCCGGACAGCTTTTACACACTGGGGCTTTCTTT. V and J are TRBV30 and TRBJ1-1, with D maybe TRBD1 (6 bases). V was pared by 4 bases and J by 11 bases, with 26 bases between. The germline gives CDR1 GTSNPN, CDR2 SVGIG (reference sequence). This CDR3 is 15 amino acids long.

The CDR3 protein is CASSGRGQGVMNTEAFF. CDR3 coding DNA: TGTGCCAGCAGCGGCCGGGGACAGGGGGTTATGAACACTGAAGCTTTCTTT. This rearrangement joins TRBV21-1 to TRBJ1-1; TRBD1 was called by the table and not checked on the DNA. TRBV21-1 is deemed a pseudogene. The CDR3 has 17 amino acids.

V is TRBV6-5 and J is TRBJ2-1; TRBD2 is a possible D gene (6 bases). With 8 bases removed from V and 0 bases from J, the gap between germline ends came to 14 bases. CDR3 length equals 15 residues. Germline CDR1 is MNHEY and CDR2 is SVGAGI. CDR3 DNA: TGTGCCAGCGGGATCGGGGGAAACTCCTACAATGAGCAGTTCTTC. Translating it yields CASGIGGNSYNEQFF.

The rearrangement joins TRBV20-1 to TRBJ1-3; D gene ambiguous. Trimming stripped 6 bases from V and 2 bases from J, with 5 bases between. CDR3 length: 11 amino acids. Germline assignment: CDR1 DFQATT and CDR2 SNEGSKA (reference sequence). CDR3 protein: CSAVTGNTIYF. CDR3 sequence (DNA): TGCAGTGCCGTTACTGGAAACACCATATATTTT.

This clone was observed once. The gene calls are TRBV4-1 and TRBJ2-5; D gene ambiguous. Deletions cut 1 base from V and 2 bases from J, with 14 bases between. Per germline, CDR1 MGHRA and CDR2 YSYEKL. The CDR3 length is 16 residues. CDR3 in DNA: TGCGCCAGCAGCCAAGCTTCTTCAGGTCGACAAGAGACCCAGTACTTC. It translates to CASSQASSGRQETQYF.

This clone has just one count. The V and J genes are TRBV27 and TRBJ1-5; tentatively, D is TRBD1 (5 bases). Germline V gives CDR1 MNHEY, CDR2 SMNVEV (reference sequence). The CDR3 covers 18 residues. V was trimmed by 5 bases and J by 0 bases, leaving 20 bases between them. CDR3 loop: CASSQRTLGVYSNQPQHF. CDR3 in DNA: TGTGCCAGCAGTCAGAGGACACTTGGGGTTTATAGCAATCAGCCCCAGCATTTT.

V usage is TRBV7-9 and J usage is TRBJ2-3, with 9 positions matching TRBD2. The germline V gene encodes CDR1 SEHNR and CDR2 FQNEAQ (reference sequence). The CDR3 spans 16 residues. J gave up 2 bases and V 1 base, and 4 bases lay outside the gene matches. CDR3 nucleotides: TGTGCCAGCAGCTTAGTATCTAGCGGGATCACAGATACGCAGTATTTT. This codes for CASSLVSSGITDTQYF.

The chain uses TRBV19 and TRBJ2-5; the D gene is possibly TRBD1 (6 bases). CDR3 length: 13 residues. Germline lookup yields CDR1 LNHDA and CDR2 SQIVND (reference sequence). Trimming removed 5 bases at V and 9 bases at J, with 16 bases between. The CDR3 here is CASSPGTQVAQYF. The CDR3 nucleotides read TGTGCCAGTAGTCCGGGGACACAAGTGGCCCAGTACTTC.

The chain combines TRBV5-8 with TRBJ2-1; D unresolved. The V end lost 7 bases, the J end lost 0 bases, and 17 bases lay between the germline ends. The CDR3 contains 16 residues. From germline, CDR1 is SGHTS and CDR2 YDEGEE. CDR3 in DNA: TGTGCCAGCCCCGTAGTTCCGGAGAGCTCCTACAATGAGCAGTTCTTC. Its protein product is CASPVVPESSYNEQFF. Complete variable domain (other parts from reference TRBV5-8 and TRBJ2-1): EAGVTQSPTHLIKTRGQQATLRCSPISGHTSVYWYQQALGLGLQFLLWYDEGEERNRGNFPPRFSGRQFPNYSSELNVNALELEDSALYLCASPVVPESSYNEQFFGPGTRLTVL.

This clone occurred once. This chain uses TRBV4-3 with TRBJ2-1; TRBD1 matches 8 bases. CDR1 and CDR2 (germline): LGHNA, YSLEER. The V and J ends lost 0 bases and 5 bases, in that order; junction bases with no gene match: 6. This CDR3 is built from 16 residues. Here the CDR3 reads CASSQEVGQGNNEQFF. The DNA for the CDR3 is TGCGCCAGCAGCCAAGAAGTCGGACAGGGAAACAATGAGCAGTTCTTC.

The V gene is TRBV9, the J gene TRBJ2-5; tentatively, D is TRBD2 (7 bases). V dropped 0 bases and J dropped 5 bases, with 20 bases sitting between them. The CDR3 spans 17 residues. In germline, CDR1 is SGDLS, CDR2 YYNGEE. CDR3 sequence: CASSVGGGGGGHETQYF. The CDR3 DNA is TGTGCCAGCAGCGTAGGCGGCGGGGGCGGGGGCCATGAGACCCAGTACTTC.